These 7 T cell receptor beta chains were all obtained from the same sample, sequenced in a study of technical replicates of blood from a few donors. Only in-frame clones appear in the TCRdb table, and some are missing; sequencing was by immunoSEQ multiplex PCR. The sample lists around 92,000 clones; approximately 95% were seen once. Specimen: T cells isolated from PBMCs. These receptor sequences come from a human donor in good health.

This clone was seen just once. This sequence joins TRBV5-1 and TRBJ2-2, with 8 bases that match TRBD1. The V gene end was trimmed by 6 bases and the J gene end by 1 base; junction bases not matched to a gene: 2. Germline assignment: CDR1 SGHRS and CDR2 YFSETQ. This CDR3 has 14 amino acids. DNA of the CDR3: TGCGCCAGCACGGGGACAGGGAACACCGGGGAGCTGTTTTTT. It is translated as CASTGTGNTGELFF.

The chain couples TRBV6-5 to TRBJ2-5, with D tentatively TRBD2 (5 bases). The V and J ends lost 0 bases and 4 bases respectively, with 9 bases between them. This CDR3 is 14 amino acids long. Germline V gene sequence: CDR1 MNHEY, CDR2 SVGAGI. The CDR3 DNA reads as TGTGCCAGCAGTTACTCGACTGGAGGAGAGACCCAGTACTTC. Amino acid sequence: CASSYSTGGETQYF.

This rearrangement joins TRBV29-1 to TRBJ1-1; 9 bases are a match to TRBD1. J gave up 3 bases and V 4 bases, and 12 bases lay outside the gene matches. Germline-derived CDR1 and CDR2 are SQVTM and ANQGSEA. The CDR3 totals 16 residues. The CDR3 DNA reads as TGCAGCGTTGTCAGGACAGGGGCCGTCGGGGACACTGAAGCTTTCTTT. Residues: CSVVRTGAVGDTEAFF.

This chain links TRBV9 with TRBJ2-7; the D gene is possibly TRBD2 (6 bases). Germline loops: CDR1 SGDLS, CDR2 YYNGEE. V lost 3 bases to trimming and J lost 0 bases, with 16 bases between them. CDR3 length equals 16 residues. The CDR3 protein is CASSDFRDSSSYEQYF. CDR3 coding DNA: TGTGCCAGCAGCGACTTCCGGGACTCGAGCTCCTACGAGCAGTACTTC.

V and J are TRBV5-4 and TRBJ1-2; 9 bases fit TRBD1. CDR1 SGHNT and CDR2 YYREEE come from the germline V gene (reference sequence). Trimming cost V 4 bases and J 8 bases; bases outside gene matches: 12. The CDR3 spans 15 residues. The CDR3 DNA follows: TGTGCCAGCAGCGCGCCCGGGACAGGGAAGGAAGGCTACACCTTC. Residues: CASSAPGTGKEGYTF. The variable domain in full, completed from reference TRBV5-4 and TRBJ1-2, reads ETGVTQSPTHLIKTRGQQVTLRCSSQSGHNTVSWYQQALGQGPQFIFQYYREEENGRGNFPPRFSGLQFPNYSSELNVNALELDDSALYLCASSAPGTGKEGYTFGSGTRLTVV.

CDR3 DNA: TGTGCCAGCAGCCCCCGAGCGAGGGTTACCACTGAAGCTTTCTTT. This encodes CASSPRARVTTEAFF. J is TRBJ1-1 and V is TRBV13, with D hard to call. V dropped 5 bases and J dropped 4 bases, with 17 bases sitting between them. The germline gives CDR1 PRHDT, CDR2 FYEKMQ (reference sequence). This CDR3 has 15 amino acids. Full variable domain (outside the CDR3, taken from reference TRBV13 and TRBJ1-1): AAGVIQSPRHLIKEKRETATLKCYPIPRHDTVYWYQQGPGQDPQFLISFYEKMQSDKGSIPDRFSAQQFSDYHSELNMSSLELGDSALYFCASSPRARVTTEAFFGQGTRLTVV.

The chain employs TRBV10-1 and TRBJ2-2; D gene ambiguous. V dropped 0 bases and J dropped 5 bases, with 13 bases sitting between them. From germline, CDR1 is WNHNN and CDR2 SYGVQD (reference sequence). The CDR3 extends over 16 amino acids. CDR3 DNA: TGCGCCAGCAGTGAGTCGAGAATGCGTTTTACCGGGGAGCTGTTTTTT. Encoded protein: CASSESRMRFTGELFF.